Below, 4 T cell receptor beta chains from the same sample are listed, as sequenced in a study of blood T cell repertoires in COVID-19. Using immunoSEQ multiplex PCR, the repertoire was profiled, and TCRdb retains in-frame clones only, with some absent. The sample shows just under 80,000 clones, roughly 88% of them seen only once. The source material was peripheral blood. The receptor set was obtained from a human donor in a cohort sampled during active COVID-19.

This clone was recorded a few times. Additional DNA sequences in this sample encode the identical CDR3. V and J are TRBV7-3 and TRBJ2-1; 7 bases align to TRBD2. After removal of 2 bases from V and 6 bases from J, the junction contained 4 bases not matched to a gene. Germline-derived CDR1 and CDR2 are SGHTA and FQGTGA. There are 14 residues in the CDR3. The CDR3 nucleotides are TGTGCCAGCAGCTTAGGGTTAGCGGGCAATGAGCAGTTCTTC. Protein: CASSLGLAGNEQFF. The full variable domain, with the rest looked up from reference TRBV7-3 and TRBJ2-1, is GAGVSQTPSNKVTEKGKYVELRCDPISGHTALYWYRQSLGQGPEFLIYFQGTGAADDSGLPNDRFFAVRPEGSVSTLKIQRTERGDSAVYLCASSLGLAGNEQFFGPGTRLTVL.

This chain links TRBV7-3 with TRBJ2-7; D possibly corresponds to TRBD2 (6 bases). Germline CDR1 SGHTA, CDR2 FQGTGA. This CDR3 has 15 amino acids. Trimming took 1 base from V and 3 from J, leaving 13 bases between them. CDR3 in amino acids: CASSLIPSESYEQYF. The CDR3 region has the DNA TGTGCCAGCAGCTTAATTCCTAGCGAGAGCTACGAGCAGTACTTC.

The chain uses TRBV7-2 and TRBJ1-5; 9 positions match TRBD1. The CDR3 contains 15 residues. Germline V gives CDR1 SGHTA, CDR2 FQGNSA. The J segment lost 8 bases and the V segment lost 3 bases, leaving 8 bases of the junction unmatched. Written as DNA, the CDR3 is TGTGCCAGCAGCTTCAGCCGGGACAGGGTTAAGCCCCAGCATTTT. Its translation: CASSFSRDRVKPQHF. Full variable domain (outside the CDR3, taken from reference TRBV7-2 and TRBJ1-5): GAGVSQSPSNKVTEKGKDVELRCDPISGHTALYWYRQSLGQGLEFLIYFQGNSAPDKSGLPSDRFSAERTGGSVSTLTIQRTQQEDSAVYLCASSFSRDRVKPQHFGDGTRLSIL.

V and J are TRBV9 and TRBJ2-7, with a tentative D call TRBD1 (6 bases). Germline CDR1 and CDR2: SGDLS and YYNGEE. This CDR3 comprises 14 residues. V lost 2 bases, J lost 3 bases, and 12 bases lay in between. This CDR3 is CASSVTGTIYEQYF. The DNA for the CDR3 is TGTGCCAGCAGCGTTACCGGGACAATCTACGAGCAGTACTTC.